This TCR beta chain was profiled in a study of shared clonotypes between healthy human individuals. Measured with immunoSEQ multiplex PCR; TCRdb has only the in-frame clones, and not every one. The sample records around 2.1 million clones, around 95% being singletons. Germline V gene data show CDR1 as LNHDA and CDR2 as SQIVND (reference sequence). CDR3 length: 12 residues. J lost 5 bases, V lost 3 bases, and 1 base had no gene match. The J gene is TRBJ2-7, the V gene TRBV19; 7 bases are a match to TRBD2. This sequence originates from a man younger than 35 in good health. The sequenced sample consisted of naive CD4+ T cells sorted from blood. This sample's subset: CD45RA+ positively selected. CDR3 DNA sequence: TGTGCCAGTAGTATGGGAGGGCACGAGCAGTACTTC. It encodes CASSMGGHEQYF.